This T cell receptor beta chain was sequenced for a study of shared clonotypes between healthy human individuals. Overall study findings and caveats: Naive subsets, compared against memory subsets, generally had larger estimated richness values.

Assay: immunoSEQ multiplex PCR; the TCRdb copy retains only in-frame clones and omits some. The sample yields hundreds of thousands of clones, around two thirds seen once. Donors included only healthy HIV-negative adults lacking recent acute infections or vaccinations. This CDR3 has 14 residues. The trim removed 1 base at V and 6 bases at J, leaving 3 bases unmatched. Germline V CDR1 and CDR2: SGHNT, YENEEA. This clone appeared a few times. The antigen is not known. The clonotype comes from a woman aged 25 to 39 in good health. V is TRBV11-3 and J is TRBJ2-1; 7 bases are shared with TRBD2. Sequencing was carried out using memory CD4+ T cells sorted from blood. Indicated subset: CD45RA-negative fraction. Written as DNA, the CDR3 is TGTGCCAGCAGCTTAGGGACTAGACTCAATGAGCAGTTCTTC. Translating gives CASSLGTRLNEQFF.